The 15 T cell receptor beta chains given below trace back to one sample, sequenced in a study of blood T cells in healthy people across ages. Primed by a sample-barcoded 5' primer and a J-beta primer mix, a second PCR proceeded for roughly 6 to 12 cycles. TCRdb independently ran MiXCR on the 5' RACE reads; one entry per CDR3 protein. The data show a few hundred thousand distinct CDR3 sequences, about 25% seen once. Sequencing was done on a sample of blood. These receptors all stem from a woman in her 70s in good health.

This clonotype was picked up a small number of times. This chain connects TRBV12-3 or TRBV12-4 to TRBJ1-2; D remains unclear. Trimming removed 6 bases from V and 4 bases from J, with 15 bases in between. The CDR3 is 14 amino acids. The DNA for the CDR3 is TGTGCCAGCAGCCGGAGGCGCACAATCTATGGCTACACCTTC. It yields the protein CASSRRRTIYGYTF.

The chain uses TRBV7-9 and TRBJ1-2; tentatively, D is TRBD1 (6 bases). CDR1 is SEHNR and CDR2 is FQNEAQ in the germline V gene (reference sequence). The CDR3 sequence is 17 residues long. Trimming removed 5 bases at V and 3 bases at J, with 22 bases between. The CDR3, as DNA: TGTGCCAGCAGCCAGATACCGGGACAATCAATATACTATGGCTACACCTTC. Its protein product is CASSQIPGQSIYYGYTF.

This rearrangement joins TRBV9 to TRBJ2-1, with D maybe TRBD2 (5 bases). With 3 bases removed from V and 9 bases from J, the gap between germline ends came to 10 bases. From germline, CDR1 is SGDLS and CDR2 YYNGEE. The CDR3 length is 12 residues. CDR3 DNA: TGTGCCAGCAGCGGGACTGTTCGTGAGCAGTTCTTC. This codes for CASSGTVREQFF.

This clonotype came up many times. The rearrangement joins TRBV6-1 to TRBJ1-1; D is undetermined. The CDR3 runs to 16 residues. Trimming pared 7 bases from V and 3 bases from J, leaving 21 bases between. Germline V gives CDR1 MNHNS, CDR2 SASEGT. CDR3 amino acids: CASKSGKRGSHTEAFF. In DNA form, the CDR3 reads TGTGCCAGCAAATCGGGGAAGCGAGGTTCCCACACTGAAGCTTTCTTT.

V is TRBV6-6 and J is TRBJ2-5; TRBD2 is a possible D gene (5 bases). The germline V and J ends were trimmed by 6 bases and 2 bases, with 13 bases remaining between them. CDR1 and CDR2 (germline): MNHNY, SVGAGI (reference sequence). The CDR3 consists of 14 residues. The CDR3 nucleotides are TGTGCCAGCAGCGACACGGGGATACAAGAGACCCAGTACTTC. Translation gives CASSDTGIQETQYF.

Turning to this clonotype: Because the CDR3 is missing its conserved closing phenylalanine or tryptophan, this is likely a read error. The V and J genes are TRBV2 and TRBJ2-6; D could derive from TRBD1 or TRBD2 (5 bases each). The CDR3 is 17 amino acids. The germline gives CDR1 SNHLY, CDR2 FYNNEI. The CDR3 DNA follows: TGCGCCAGCTTTCCCGGGACCACCTCCTCTGGGGCCAACGTCCTGACTTCC. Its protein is CASFPGTTSSGANVLTS.

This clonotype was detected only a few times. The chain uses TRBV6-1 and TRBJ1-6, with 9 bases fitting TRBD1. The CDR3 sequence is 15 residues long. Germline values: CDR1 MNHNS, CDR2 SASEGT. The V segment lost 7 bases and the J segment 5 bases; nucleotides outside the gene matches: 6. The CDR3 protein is CASILRQGDNSPLHF. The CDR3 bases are TGTGCCAGCATTCTTCGACAGGGGGATAATTCACCCCTCCACTTT.

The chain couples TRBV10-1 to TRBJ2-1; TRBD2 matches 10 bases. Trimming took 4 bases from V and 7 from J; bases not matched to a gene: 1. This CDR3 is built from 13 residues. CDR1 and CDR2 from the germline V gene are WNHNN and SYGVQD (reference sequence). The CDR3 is CASSALAGNEQFF. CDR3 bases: TGCGCCAGCAGTGCACTAGCGGGAAATGAGCAGTTCTTC.

DNA of the CDR3: TGCAGTGCGCCCGACAATAATGAAAAACTGTTTTTT. This encodes CSAPDNNEKLFF. The chain uses TRBV20-1 and TRBJ1-4; D unresolved. CDR1 and CDR2 from the germline V gene are DFQATT and SNEGSKA (reference sequence). Deletions cut 6 bases from V and 4 bases from J, with 9 bases between. This CDR3 has 12 residues.

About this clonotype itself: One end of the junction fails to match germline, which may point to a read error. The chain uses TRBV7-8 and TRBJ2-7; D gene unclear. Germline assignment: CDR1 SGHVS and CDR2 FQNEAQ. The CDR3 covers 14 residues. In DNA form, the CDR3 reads TGCGCCAGCAGCCTTAGGACCTTGGGGTACGAGCATTACTTC. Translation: CASSLRTLGYEHYF.

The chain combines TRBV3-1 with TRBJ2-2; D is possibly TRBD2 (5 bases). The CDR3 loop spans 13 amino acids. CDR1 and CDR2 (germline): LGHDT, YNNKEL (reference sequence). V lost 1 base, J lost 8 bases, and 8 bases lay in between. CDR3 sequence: CASSQGTLGELFF. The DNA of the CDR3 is TGTGCCAGCAGCCAAGGGACTTTAGGGGAGCTGTTTTTT.

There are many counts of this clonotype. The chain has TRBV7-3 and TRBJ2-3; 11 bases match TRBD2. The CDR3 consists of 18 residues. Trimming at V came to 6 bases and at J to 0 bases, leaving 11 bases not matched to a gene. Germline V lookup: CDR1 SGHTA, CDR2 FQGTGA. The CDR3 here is CASSPSQGLAVSTDTQYF. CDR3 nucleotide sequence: TGTGCCAGCAGTCCCTCCCAGGGACTAGCGGTTAGCACAGATACGCAGTATTTT.

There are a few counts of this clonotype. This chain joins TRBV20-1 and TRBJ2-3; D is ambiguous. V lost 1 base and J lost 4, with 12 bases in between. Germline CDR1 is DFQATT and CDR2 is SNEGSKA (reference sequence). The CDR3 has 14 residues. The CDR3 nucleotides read TGCAGTGCTAGAGTAAACGTTAGTCCAGATACGCAGTATTTT. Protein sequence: CSARVNVSPDTQYF.

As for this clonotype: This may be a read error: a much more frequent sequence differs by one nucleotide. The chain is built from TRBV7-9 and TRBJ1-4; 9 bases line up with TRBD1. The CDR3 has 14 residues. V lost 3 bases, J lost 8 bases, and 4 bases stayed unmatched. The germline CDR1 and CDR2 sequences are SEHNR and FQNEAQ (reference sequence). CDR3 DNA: TGTGCCAGCAGCTTCGGACAGGGGAGGGAAAAACTGTTTTTT. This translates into CASSFGQGREKLFF.

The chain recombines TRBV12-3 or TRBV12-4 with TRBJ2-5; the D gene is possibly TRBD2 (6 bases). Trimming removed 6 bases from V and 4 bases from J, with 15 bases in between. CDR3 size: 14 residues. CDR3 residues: CASRRLTSSETQYF. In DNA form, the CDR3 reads TGTGCCAGCAGACGCCTTACTAGCTCAGAGACCCAGTACTTC.